The present T cell receptor (beta chain) was sequenced within a study of relationships among human T cell subsets. As concerns this clonotype: Its antigen is undetermined.

The study, taken as a whole, reports: Regulatory and Th2 subsets had few clones over 100 reads, unlike CD8+ cytotoxic cells. Many CDR3s were shared across Th1, Th2 and regulatory subsets.

Semiquantitative ARM-PCR amplified T cell receptor alpha and beta CDR3 regions from mRNA. ARM-PCR used tagged nested gene-specific primers, then communal superprimers for exponential amplification. TCRdb reanalysed the multiplex PCR reads using MiXCR and keeps one entry per CDR3 protein. The sample yields under 2,500 distinct CDR3 sequences, roughly 40% seen once. T cell subsets were isolated with antibody-coated magnetic beads. Input material: activated T cells sorted from blood. Subset in this sample: CD45RA-RO-CD69+ activated T cells. This clonotype originated in a man aged 40-55 years in good health.

CDR3 DNA: TGTGCCAGCAGCCGGTTAGCGGATCCCTCAGATACGCAGTATTTT. Amino acid sequence: CASSRLADPSDTQYF. The chain uses TRBV7-9 and TRBJ2-3, with D possibly matching TRBD2 (6 bases). Germline V gene data show CDR1 as SEHNR and CDR2 as FQNEAQ (reference sequence). The CDR3 totals 15 residues. V dropped 5 bases and J dropped 4 bases, with 16 bases sitting between them. The whole variable domain, filled in from reference TRBV7-9 and TRBJ2-3, reads DTGVSQNPRHKITKRGQNVTFRCDPISEHNRLYWYRQTLGQGPEFLTYFQNEAQLEKSRLLSDRFSAERPKGSFSTLEIQRTEQGDSAMYLCASSRLADPSDTQYFGPGTRLTVL.